The next 11 T cell receptor beta chains were all read from a single sample in a study of vaccination effects on CD4 cells after COVID-19. Prior to sequencing, the ViraFEST assay stimulated PBMC with viral peptide pools, which expanded the antigen-specific CD4+ T cells. Researchers isolated CD4+ T cells once approximately ten days of culture had elapsed. Nucleocapsid antibodies stayed negative before and after vaccination, showing no earlier SARS-CoV-2 infection. The antigens for these receptors are not known. Using immunoSEQ multiplex PCR, the repertoire was profiled, and TCRdb retains in-frame clones only, with some absent. The data hold just under 65,000 clones, with about 79% observed a single time. Sequencing used CD4+ T cells from PBMCs cultured with HCoV-OC43 spike peptides, obtained before COVID-19 vaccination. Subset specified: HCoV-OC43 spike overlapping peptide pool stimulation. The receptors derive from a human donor who received a COVID-19 vaccine.

V is TRBV27 and J is TRBJ1-4; tentative D call: TRBD1 (5 bases). The CDR3 covers 14 residues. In germline, CDR1 is MNHEY, CDR2 SMNVEV (reference sequence). The germline V and J ends were trimmed by 8 bases and 3 bases, with 13 bases remaining between them. The CDR3 loop is CASSRGSANEKLFF. The CDR3 coding sequence is TGTGCCAGCTCTAGGGGTTCAGCTAATGAAAAACTGTTTTTT.

J is TRBJ1-1 and V is TRBV3-1 (or the pseudogene TRBV3-2); unclear D gene. Germline CDR1 and CDR2: LGHDT and YNNKEL (reference sequence). There are 15 residues in the CDR3. The V end was cut by 2 bases, the J end by 6 bases, with 16 bases between. The CDR3 protein is CASSQRSGNGAEAFF. For the CDR3, the DNA is TGTGCCAGCAGCCAACGCTCGGGGAATGGAGCTGAAGCTTTCTTT.

In this sample, this clone turned up a few times. This rearrangement joins TRBV6-4 to TRBJ1-2; D gene uncertain. Between the trimmed V and J ends, which lost 2 bases and 6 bases, there was a span of 19 bases. The CDR3 extends over 16 amino acids. The germline CDR1 and CDR2 sequences are MRHNA and SNTAGT. CDR3 sequence reads: CASSDTPQAFANGYTF. The CDR3, as DNA: TGTGCCAGCAGTGACACACCCCAGGCTTTTGCGAATGGCTACACCTTC.

V is TRBV7-2 and J is TRBJ2-5, with 7 bases fitting TRBD2. The CDR3 consists of 14 residues. V lost 3 bases and J lost 1; bases outside the gene matches: 2. The germline CDR1 and CDR2 sequences are SGHTA and FQGNSA. The CDR3 DNA is TGTGCCAGCAGCTTTAGCGGGCCCCAAGAGACCCAGTACTTC. Its translation is CASSFSGPQETQYF.

This clone was observed a few times. This chain joins TRBV2 and TRBJ1-3; no reliable D call. This CDR3 contains 15 residues. V lost 2 bases and J lost 2, with 10 bases in between. Germline V gives CDR1 SNHLY, CDR2 FYNNEI. The CDR3 is CASSEFSGAGNTIYF. CDR3 bases: TGTGCCAGCAGTGAATTCAGCGGGGCTGGAAACACCATATATTTT. The entire variable domain, with the rest obtained from reference TRBV2 and TRBJ1-3, is as follows: EPEVTQTPSHQVTQMGQEVILRCVPISNHLYFYWYRQILGQKVEFLVSFYNNEISEKSEIFDDQFSVERPDGSNFTLKIRSTKLEDSAMYFCASSEFSGAGNTIYFGEGSWLTVV.

The chain uses TRBV23-1 and TRBJ1-3; no reliable D call. TRBV23-1 is an ORF; its function is uncertain. The germline V and J ends were trimmed by 3 bases and 3 bases, with 12 bases remaining between them. This CDR3 has 15 residues. CDR3 coding DNA: TGCGCCAGCAGTCATGCCGGGCGACATGGAAACACCATATATTTT. Translating gives CASSHAGRHGNTIYF.

This chain connects TRBV3-1 (or the pseudogene TRBV3-2) to TRBJ2-6, with 8 bases lining up with TRBD1. This CDR3 has 17 amino acids. The V gene end was trimmed by 3 bases and the J gene end by 0 bases; junction bases not matched to a gene: 4. Looked up from germline, CDR1 is LGHDT and CDR2 is YNNKEL (reference sequence). The CDR3 sequence: CASSQRTGSSGANVLTF. The CDR3 DNA is TGTGCCAGCAGCCAGAGGACAGGGTCCTCTGGGGCCAACGTCCTGACTTTC.

The V and J genes are TRBV20-1 and TRBJ1-1; D ambiguous. The CDR3 sequence is 10 residues long. Germline V gives CDR1 DFQATT, CDR2 SNEGSKA (reference sequence). V gave up 2 bases and J gave up 7 bases, with 5 bases separating them. The CDR3 DNA follows: TGCAGTGCTAGACTTATTGAAGCTTTCTTT. Protein: CSARLIEAFF.

The CDR3 DNA is TGTGCCACCAGTGACCCAGACGGGACGCGGCAAGAGACCCAGTACTTC. Translation: CATSDPDGTRQETQYF. The chain carries TRBV24-1 and TRBJ2-5; tentatively, D is TRBD1 or TRBD2 (5 bases each). Germline CDR1 is KGHDR and CDR2 is SFDVKD. The V and J ends lost 4 bases and 2 bases respectively, with 16 bases between them. This CDR3 comprises 16 residues.

The V and J genes are TRBV5-4 and TRBJ1-2; D is unclear. This CDR3 region has 14 residues. Trimming removed 0 bases at V and 2 bases at J, with 8 bases between. Germline-derived CDR1 and CDR2 are SGHNT and YYREEE (reference sequence). CDR3 loop: CASSLGPGNYGYTF. The CDR3 bases are TGTGCCAGCAGCTTGGGACCGGGAAACTATGGCTACACCTTC.

This clone was counted between two and nine times. The chain employs TRBV10-3 and TRBJ2-2; 10 nucleotides align to TRBD1. This CDR3 comprises 16 residues. Trimming at V came to 6 bases and at J to 0 bases, leaving 4 bases not matched to a gene. Per germline, CDR1 ENHRY and CDR2 SYGVKD. CDR3 nucleotides: TGTGCCATCAGGGACGGGACAGGGGCGAACACCGGGGAGCTGTTTTTT. It specifies CAIRDGTGANTGELFF.